The clone carrying this T cell receptor beta chain was recorded a few times. What it binds is unknown. These data are taken from a study of spatial heterogeneity in lung cancer. General study points: The study found ubiquitous expanded tumor TCRs in blood more at resection than follow-up.

Time point denoted: sample taken at primary tumor resection. Patients with untreated early-stage non-small cell lung cancer, numbering 72, were the donors. Sequencing of whole RNA from tumor, nontumor lung or frozen PBMC involved no sorting. V lost 0 bases and J lost 2, with 10 bases in between. Germline V CDR1 and CDR2: SGHRS, YFSETQ. This CDR3 contains 15 residues. In TCRdb, the 5' RACE reads were re-called with MiXCR into one record per CDR3 protein. The sample holds about 45,000 distinct CDR3 sequences, around 13% seen once. The specimen was PBMCs, collected at surgery. The receptor was isolated from a male donor with early-stage non-small cell lung cancer. The chain has TRBV5-1 and TRBJ2-3, with unresolved D. CDR3 DNA: TGCGCCAGCAGCTTGGCCAAAAGCTTCACAGATACGCAGTATTTT. It translates to CASSLAKSFTDTQYF.